These 27 T cell receptor beta chains came from one sample sequenced in a study of blood T cell repertoires in COVID-19. Sequencing used immunoSEQ multiplex PCR; TCRdb keeps in-frame clones, though not all of them. The table includes 150,000 or so clones, roughly 80% detected once. Sequencing was done on a sample of PBMCs or T cells enriched from blood (not recorded which). The source is a man aged 50 or older who had recovered from COVID-19.

The gene calls are TRBV2 and TRBJ1-1; 9 nucleotides match TRBD1. The CDR3 sequence is 14 residues long. V dropped 8 bases and J dropped 3; count of bases not matched to a gene: 7. The germline gives CDR1 SNHLY, CDR2 FYNNEI. This chain's CDR3 is CASRGTGRYTEAFF. In DNA, the CDR3 is TGTGCCAGCCGCGGGACAGGGCGATACACTGAAGCTTTCTTT.

For the CDR3, the DNA is TGTGCCAGCAGCTTACAGGGGGCGGGTGAAACTGAAGCTTTCTTT. It encodes CASSLQGAGETEAFF. This chain links TRBV7-9 with TRBJ1-1; 8 bases agree with TRBD1. The J segment lost 5 bases and the V segment lost 2 bases, leaving 7 bases of the junction unmatched. The germline gives CDR1 SEHNR, CDR2 FQNEAQ (reference sequence). The CDR3 has 15 amino acids.

Remarks on this clone: No DNA is shown, since the ends of the CDR3 on it are uncertain; the CDR3 is the one TCRdb lists. The chain links TRBV28 to TRBJ1-4; TRBD1, the D gene given by the table, was not confirmed from the DNA. CDR1 MDHEN and CDR2 SYDVKM come from the germline V gene. 15 amino acids form the CDR3, both terminal residues included. This CDR3 reads CASSGAGTGVKNCFF.

This chain connects TRBV18 to TRBJ1-6; 10 nucleotides align to TRBD1. Germline V CDR1 and CDR2: KGHSH, LQKENI. V lost 5 bases, J lost 10 bases, and 8 bases stayed unmatched. The CDR3 contains 15 residues. CDR3 amino acids: CASSGDRGLGSPLHF. The DNA of the CDR3 is TGTGCCAGCTCAGGGGACAGGGGCCTAGGCTCACCCCTCCACTTT.

The chain joins TRBV7-9 to TRBJ1-2; D gene unclear. Trimming shortened V by 0 bases and J by 8 bases, and 16 bases separated the two germline ends. CDR3 length: 15 amino acids. Germline-derived CDR1 and CDR2 are SEHNR and FQNEAQ (reference sequence). CDR3 amino acids: CASSLARVGSRGYTF. The CDR3, as DNA: TGTGCCAGCAGCTTAGCGCGGGTCGGGTCGCGGGGCTACACCTTC.

The CDR3 sequence: CASSVGGGVYNEQFF. The CDR3 DNA is TGTGCCAGCAGTGTAGGCGGGGGTGTCTACAATGAGCAGTTCTTC. This chain joins TRBV2 and TRBJ2-1; 7 nucleotides match TRBD2. This CDR3 comprises 15 residues. Germline V lookup: CDR1 SNHLY, CDR2 FYNNEI. With V trimmed by 4 bases and J by 3 bases, 6 bases remained unmatched.

The rearrangement joins TRBV15 to TRBJ2-5, with 7 bases matching TRBD2. The CDR3 is made up of 14 amino acids. Trimming took 1 base from V and 5 from J; bases not matched to a gene: 4. Germline-derived CDR1 and CDR2 are LNHNV and YYDKDF (reference sequence). The chain's CDR3 is CATSRAREAETQYF. CDR3 DNA: TGTGCCACCAGCAGAGCCCGGGAGGCGGAGACCCAGTACTTC.

This rearrangement joins TRBV7-9 to TRBJ1-1, with TRBD1 identical over 10 bases. Germline CDR1 and CDR2: SEHNR and FQNEAQ (reference sequence). Trimming removed 5 bases from V and 2 bases from J; junction bases left unmatched: 5. The CDR3 is made up of 15 amino acids. CDR3 amino acids: CASSRGDRGNTEAFF. The DNA of the CDR3 is TGTGCCAGCAGCCGCGGGGACAGGGGTAACACTGAAGCTTTCTTT.

The chain recombines TRBV7-2 with TRBJ1-1; D unclear. This CDR3 is built from 14 residues. The V end was cut by 3 bases, the J end by 5 bases, with 13 bases between. Germline V gene data show CDR1 as SGHTA and CDR2 as FQGNSA. Written as DNA, the CDR3 is TGTGCCAGCAGCTTGAGGTGGGGAGGGACTGAAGCTTTCTTT. Translating gives CASSLRWGGTEAFF.

This clone was found once. The chain is built from TRBV6-5 and TRBJ2-1; TRBD2 aligns across 8 bases. This CDR3 has 15 amino acids. Germline V gene lookup returns CDR1 MNHEY and CDR2 SVGAGI. J was trimmed by 4 bases and V by 2 bases; bases with no gene match: 4. CDR3 bases: TGTGCCAGCAGTTACGGACTAGCATCGTACAATGAGCAGTTCTTC. Residues: CASSYGLASYNEQFF.

This clone has only a few counts. The chain is built from TRBV4-3 and TRBJ1-2, with 8 nucleotides matching TRBD1. Losses at the gene ends were 0 bases for V and 6 bases for J; bases not matched to a gene: 6. Germline CDR1 and CDR2: LGHNA and YSLEER. The CDR3 covers 15 residues. The CDR3 DNA sequence: TGCGCCAGCAGCCAAGACGACAGGGGTGCAAATGGCTACACCTTC. Translated, it gives CASSQDDRGANGYTF.

The V gene is TRBV7-2, the J gene TRBJ1-3; perhaps TRBD1 as D (6 bases). The V gene's germline CDR1 is SGHTA and CDR2 FQGNSA. V lost 1 base to trimming and J lost 0 bases, with 13 bases between them. The CDR3 has 17 residues. The CDR3 DNA is TGTGCCAGCAGCTTAGAAGGGGGGGCACACTCTGGAAACACCATATATTTT. Amino acids: CASSLEGGAHSGNTIYF.

The rearrangement links TRBV7-8 to TRBJ1-3; D not certain. CDR1 is SGHVS and CDR2 is FQNEAQ in the germline V gene. Trimming cost V 0 bases and J 4 bases, with 7 bases left between them. CDR3 length: 14 amino acids. CDR3 bases: TGTGCCAGCAGCTTAGCGGCCAGAGGAAACACCATATATTTT. Translating it yields CASSLAARGNTIYF. Full variable domain (rest looked up from reference TRBV7-8 and TRBJ1-3): GAGVSQSPRYKVAKRGQDVALRCDPISGHVSLFWYQQALGQGPEFLTYFQNEAQLDKSGLPSDRFFAERPEGSVSTLKIQRTQQEDSAVYLCASSLAARGNTIYFGEGSWLTVV.

The rearrangement links TRBV7-9 to TRBJ1-4; D possibly corresponds to TRBD1 (5 bases). Per the germline V gene, CDR1 is SEHNR and CDR2 is FQNEAQ (reference sequence). Trimming removed 1 base from V and 7 bases from J, with 13 bases in between. The CDR3 has 15 amino acids. CDR3: CASSLDGGGGEKLFF. In nucleotides, the CDR3 is TGTGCCAGCAGCTTAGATGGGGGAGGAGGTGAAAAACTGTTTTTT. Together with reference TRBV7-9 and TRBJ1-4, the CDR3 gives the full variable domain: DTGVSQNPRHKITKRGQNVTFRCDPISEHNRLYWYRQTLGQGPEFLTYFQNEAQLEKSRLLSDRFSAERPKGSFSTLEIQRTEQGDSAMYLCASSLDGGGGEKLFFGSGTQLSVL.

This CDR3 is CASRRDRDSNQPQHF. The CDR3 DNA sequence: TGTGCCAGCAGGCGCGACAGGGATAGCAATCAGCCCCAGCATTTT. The chain couples TRBV6-5 to TRBJ1-5, with 7 bases matching TRBD1. The junction had 5 bases not matched to a gene; V was cut back by 6 bases and J by 0 bases. Germline loops: CDR1 MNHEY, CDR2 SVGAGI. The CDR3 runs 15 residues.

V usage is TRBV7-2 and J usage is TRBJ2-7, with D uncertain. Deletions cut 5 bases from V and 2 bases from J, with 10 bases between. CDR3 length equals 13 residues. The germline CDR1 and CDR2 sequences are SGHTA and FQGNSA. This CDR3 is CASSTSHTYEQYF. In DNA form, the CDR3 reads TGTGCCAGCAGCACAAGTCACACCTACGAGCAGTACTTC.

To note about this clone: This same CDR3 is encoded by further DNA sequences in the sample. This chain connects TRBV7-2 to TRBJ2-3; 9 nucleotides match TRBD2. Germline V lookup: CDR1 SGHTA, CDR2 FQGNSA. CDR3 length: 16 amino acids. Germline trimming cut 4 bases from V and 4 bases from J; bases unmatched to any gene: 9. The chain's CDR3 is CASSSLGGGGADTQYF. The CDR3 DNA sequence: TGTGCCAGCAGCTCCCTCGGCGGGGGGGGCGCAGATACGCAGTATTTT.

The chain employs TRBV21-1 and TRBJ1-2; TRBD1 is the table's D call and was not checked against the DNA. TRBV21-1 is an annotated pseudogene. The length of the CDR3 is 16 residues. The CDR3 loop reads CASSKGDRAFNYGYTF. CDR3 bases: TGTGCCAGCAGCAAAGGGGACAGGGCCTTTAACTATGGCTACACCTTC.

The J gene is TRBJ1-1, the V gene TRBV7-3; no definite D call. This CDR3 has 14 amino acids. The V and J ends lost 5 bases and 3 bases respectively, with 13 bases between them. The germline CDR1 and CDR2 sequences are SGHTA and FQGTGA. CDR3 region: CASSGAGVDTEAFF. DNA for the CDR3: TGTGCCAGCAGCGGTGCGGGAGTAGACACTGAAGCTTTCTTT.

V is TRBV7-6 and J is TRBJ2-2; 13 bases are shared with TRBD2. This CDR3 is built from 17 residues. V was pared by 3 bases and J by 3 bases, with 4 bases of the junction left unmatched. Germline lookup yields CDR1 SGHVS and CDR2 FNYEAQ. The CDR3 coding sequence is TGTGCCAGCAGCTTCACTAGCGGGGGGGCCGACACCGGGGAGCTGTTTTTT. Its translation is CASSFTSGGADTGELFF.

V usage is TRBV5-8 and J usage is TRBJ1-2, with D possibly TRBD1 on 6 matching bases. The CDR3 length is 14 residues. In germline, CDR1 is SGHTS, CDR2 YDEGEE. Trimming left V 1 base short and J 9 bases short, with 16 bases between. The CDR3: CASSLSQGTYRYTF. The CDR3, as DNA: TGTGCCAGCAGCTTGTCTCAGGGGACCTACCGCTACACCTTC. Combining the CDR3 with reference TRBV5-8 and TRBJ1-2 gives the whole variable domain EAGVTQSPTHLIKTRGQQATLRCSPISGHTSVYWYQQALGLGLQFLLWYDEGEERNRGNFPPRFSGRQFPNYSSELNVNALELEDSALYLCASSLSQGTYRYTFGSGTRLTVV.

The chain has TRBV7-2 and TRBJ2-7, with TRBD1 matching 9 bases. V lost 1 base, J lost 2 bases, and 3 bases stayed unmatched. This CDR3 is built from 15 residues. Germline V gene lookup returns CDR1 SGHTA and CDR2 FQGNSA. The CDR3 nucleotides are TGTGCCAGCAGCTTAGAATGGGACAGGGCCTACGAGCAGTACTTC. It yields the protein CASSLEWDRAYEQYF.

V usage is TRBV5-4 and J usage is TRBJ1-1, with D maybe TRBD1 (5 bases). CDR1 is SGHNT and CDR2 is YYREEE in the germline V gene (reference sequence). The CDR3 sequence is 16 residues long. V dropped 0 bases and J dropped 1 base, with 13 bases sitting between them. The CDR3: CASSLGLQGRNTEAFF. CDR3 in DNA: TGTGCCAGCAGCTTGGGTCTGCAGGGCAGGAACACTGAAGCTTTCTTT.

This clone was detected only a few times. The genes are TRBV7-2 and TRBJ2-4; D possibly corresponds to TRBD1 (6 bases). This CDR3 region has 15 residues. Trimming cost V 5 bases and J 4 bases, with 15 bases left between them. CDR1 SGHTA and CDR2 FQGNSA come from the germline V gene. CDR3 sequence: CASSPFGQNKNIQYF. In DNA form, the CDR3 reads TGTGCCAGCAGCCCCTTCGGACAGAATAAAAACATTCAGTACTTC.

In this sample, this clone turned up once. This chain uses TRBV24-1 with TRBJ2-3; 8 bases align to TRBD1. The CDR3 has 17 residues. In germline, CDR1 is KGHDR, CDR2 SFDVKD. V lost 4 bases, J lost 0 bases, and 8 bases stayed unmatched. The CDR3 DNA reads as TGTGCCACCAGTGAGTCGGGACAGGTAGTTAGCACAGATACGCAGTATTTT. It is translated as CATSESGQVVSTDTQYF.

The rearrangement uses TRBV18 and TRBJ1-1; 9 nucleotides match TRBD1. The V segment lost 3 bases and the J segment 3 bases; nucleotides outside the gene matches: 2. The CDR3 contains 14 residues. The germline V gene has CDR1 KGHSH and CDR2 LQKENI. CDR3 sequence reads: CASSPTGGDTEAFF. The DNA for the CDR3 is TGTGCCAGCTCACCCACAGGGGGCGACACTGAAGCTTTCTTT. Full variable domain (outside the CDR3, taken from reference TRBV18 and TRBJ1-1): NAGVMQNPRHLVRRRGQEARLRCSPMKGHSHVYWYRQLPEEGLKFMVYLQKENIIDESGMPKERFSAEFPKEGPSILRIQQVVRGDSAAYFCASSPTGGDTEAFFGQGTRLTVV.

This chain links TRBV6-2 or TRBV6-3 with TRBJ2-1, with D perhaps TRBD2 (6 bases). The CDR3 length is 13 residues. Germline values: CDR1 MNHEY, CDR2 SVGEGT. The V end was cut by 4 bases, the J end by 9 bases, with 13 bases between. CDR3 nucleotide sequence: TGTGCCAGCAGTTCCGGGGGAGTGGGTGAGCAGTTCTTC. This codes for CASSSGGVGEQFF.